This TCR beta chain appears in the sequencing data of a study of cytomegalovirus exposure and HLA in healthy donors. Whole-study findings and limits: Three CMV-associated chains proved CMV antigen-specific in vitro. Most observed TCR sequences were rare, whereas some public TCRs were detected in many donors.

In the case of this clone: Its antigen is unknown. An end of the junction differs from the germline gene, which may be a read error.

The table came from immunoSEQ multiplex PCR; TCRdb's copy has only in-frame clones and leaves some out. The table has 150,000 to 200,000 clones, 85% seen once. This TCR came from a man aged 18 to 35 in good health and CMV-seropositive. The specimen sequenced was PBMCs.

The CDR3, as DNA: TGTGCCACCAGCCCAGGAAGGGGCTGGGGAAGTTCTTTT. It codes for CATSPGRGWGSSF. This rearrangement joins TRBV15 to TRBJ1-4; maybe TRBD1 (5 bases). The germline CDR1 and CDR2 sequences are LNHNV and YYDKDF (reference sequence). CDR3 length: 13 amino acids.